Presented here are 6 T cell receptor beta chains from one specimen sequenced in a study of shared clonotypes between healthy human individuals. Profiled with immunoSEQ multiplex PCR; TCRdb holds only in-frame clones, not every one. The sample holds hundreds of thousands of clones; 96% are singletons and the top ten take less than 0.13%. Positive CCR7 selection of CD45RO-negative cells yielded the naive CD8 cells, and terminally differentiated effector memory CD45RA+ cells were excluded. Sequencing was done on a sample of naive CD8+ T cells sorted from blood. Receptors originate from a woman aged 25 to 45 in good health.

The chain recombines TRBV7-9 with TRBJ2-7; the D is unclear. Germline CDR1 and CDR2: SEHNR and FQNEAQ (reference sequence). The CDR3 is made up of 14 amino acids. V was cut by 2 bases and J by 2 bases, with 10 bases left in between. In DNA form, the CDR3 reads TGTGCCAGCAGCTTAAATGGCGGTGCCTACGAGCAGTACTTC. It translates to CASSLNGGAYEQYF.

This clone was counted a few times. The CDR3 sequence: CASSYWSDYGYTF. The CDR3 bases are TGTGCCAGCAGCTACTGGAGTGACTATGGCTACACCTTC. J is TRBJ1-2 and V is TRBV13; D is ambiguous. Germline assignment: CDR1 PRHDT and CDR2 FYEKMQ (reference sequence). This CDR3 is 13 amino acids long. Trimming took 4 bases from V and 3 from J, leaving 9 bases between them.

The CDR3 here is CASSPTGTAYNEQFF. The CDR3 nucleotides are TGTGCCAGCAGCCCCACCGGGACGGCCTACAATGAGCAGTTCTTC. This chain connects TRBV7-9 to TRBJ2-1, with D perhaps assigned TRBD1 or TRBD2 (5 bases each). Germline V gene lookup returns CDR1 SEHNR and CDR2 FQNEAQ (reference sequence). V was pared by 5 bases and J by 2 bases, with 13 bases between. CDR3 size: 15 residues. Full variable domain (remainder filled in from reference TRBV7-9 and TRBJ2-1): DTGVSQNPRHKITKRGQNVTFRCDPISEHNRLYWYRQTLGQGPEFLTYFQNEAQLEKSRLLSDRFSAERPKGSFSTLEIQRTEQGDSAMYLCASSPTGTAYNEQFFGPGTRLTVL.

The chain carries TRBV5-6 and TRBJ1-2; D remains ambiguous. Trimming stripped 0 bases from V and 7 bases from J, with 4 bases between. This CDR3 has 11 amino acids. Germline V lookup: CDR1 SGHDT, CDR2 YYEEEE. DNA for the CDR3: TGTGCCAGCAGCTTGGCCACTGGCTACACCTTC. Amino acid sequence: CASSLATGYTF.

The chain carries TRBV5-4 and TRBJ2-5; 7 bases line up with TRBD1. V dropped 1 base and J dropped 5; count of bases not matched to a gene: 8. CDR3 size: 15 residues. CDR1 is SGHNT and CDR2 is YYREEE in the germline V gene (reference sequence). Here the CDR3 reads CASSLQTGVRETQYF. The CDR3 DNA is TGTGCCAGCAGCTTGCAAACAGGGGTCCGGGAGACCCAGTACTTC.

This rearrangement joins TRBV27 to TRBJ1-1; no firm D call. V lost 2 bases and J lost 7, with 8 bases in between. Germline V gene data show CDR1 as MNHEY and CDR2 as SMNVEV (reference sequence). The CDR3 extends over 12 amino acids. CDR3 region: CASSLGSSEAFF. The CDR3 region has the DNA TGTGCCAGCAGTTTAGGATCGAGTGAAGCTTTCTTT.